The sequence of this TCR beta chain was determined in a study of T cells in Graves' hyperthyroidism and ophthalmopathy (dated by TCRdb to between 2018 and 2021). Regarding the research as a whole: Peripheral blood was collected at initial diagnosis, before any treatment. The 80 to 100 discovery patients were randomly divided into training and test sets at a 7:3 ratio. Once sampling was done, hyperthyroidism patients were given methimazole at a starting dose of 30 mg daily, whereas ophthalmopathy patients were given high-dose intravenous methylprednisolone. The paper describes TCR Vbeta CDR3 sequencing of roughly 130 peripheral blood samples, made up of 43 ophthalmopathy patients, over 70 hyperthyroidism patients and approximately 17 progressor patients. In addition, the study compared T-cell repertoires in thyroid tissue and in blood from six Graves' hyperthyroidism patients. A discovery cohort of roughly 100 patients, fewer than 50 with Graves' ophthalmopathy and 55 to 65 with stable Graves' hyperthyroidism, was used to find distinguishing TCR V-J signatures. Whether ophthalmopathy could be predicted prospectively was tested in an independent validation cohort made up of 18 to 20 hyperthyroidism patients plus 17 patients who later progressed to ophthalmopathy. What the work shows at the level of the full study, not this receptor alone: In validation, the model predicted progression to ophthalmopathy with approximately 71% sensitivity and 72% to 75% specificity, a median of around six months before onset. A 13 V-J signature model separated ophthalmopathy from stable hyperthyroidism, with nearly 90% sensitivity and approximately 81% specificity in cross-validation and 80%/75% in testing. Sample size was not statistically predetermined, and investigators were not blinded to group allocation. Blood samples also contained most of the expanded thyroid clonotypes (frequency above 0.001), which suggests that blood repertoires may reflect thyroid immune responses.

CDR1 MDHEN and CDR2 SYDVKM are derived from the germline V gene. V is cut by 3 bases and J by 4 bases, and the space between the germline ends is 10 bases. The CDR3 goes from the cysteine to the phenylalanine over 13 residues. Only CDR3 DNA is held: 39 bases, read in frame from base 1. Stable Graves' hyperthyroidism was defined as no progression to ophthalmopathy during 18 months of follow-up. Hyperthyroidism patients were newly diagnosed, had a disease duration of under 2 months, and were aged 18 to 65 years. Any patient with an uncontrolled infection, another autoimmune disease, pregnancy or lactation was excluded. Clinical symptoms, serum thyroxine and TRAb, thyroid ultrasound, and orbital computed tomography formed the basis for the diagnoses. PBMCs were isolated from about 9.1 ml of fresh peripheral blood by Ficoll-Paque density gradient centrifugation. Total RNA was extracted using Trizol reagent, and RNA quality was assessed on an Agilent 2100 Bioanalyzer.

The TCR beta CDR3 regions were amplified from the RNA transcripts. For the first round of RT-PCR on the TCR CDR3, the HTBI primer set was used together with the Qiagen OneStep RT-PCR kit. Libraries were constructed in a second round of multiplex PCR, after which size selection and purification were carried out. The libraries were sequenced on an Illumina HiSeq2000 using paired-end 100 bp reads. Per the authors' processing: Raw data were processed with SOAPnuke, discarding reads with adapters, uncalled bases, mean Phred below 15, or no exact constant-primer or identifier match. High-quality paired reads were merged using COPE v1.2.5, and each unique nucleotide sequence was defined as a clonotype. MiTCR v1.1 was used to align the clonotypes against IMGT TRBV, TRBD and TRBJ reference segments. Analysis was restricted to V-J combinations with a frequency above 0.0001, which covered 99.2% of repertoires. A TCS score was defined as the ratio between F50 (clonal expansion) and ExV (chaos), using BLOSUM62-based TCRdist between CDR3 peptides within each V-J. Welch's t-statistics and random forest reduced 450 to 600 V-J features to 13, which were used in a naive Bayes classifier (R e1071). The public reads were run again by TCRdb, first through fastp at Q25 and then through MiXCR, and only productive beta chains were kept. Entries that share a CDR3 protein sequence are merged under the most common genes and DNA. TCRdb, rather than the study authors, made the V and J calls. The sample profile shows 700,000 or so distinct CDR3 sequences; roughly 15% of them were found once. 8.4% of the sample lies in the top ten.

Remarks on this clonotype: The antigen it recognizes is unknown. No base quality values were provided; no much bigger clone lies one nucleotide off.

This clonotype was sampled from a man between 18 and 29 years old with Graves' hyperthyroidism. The material sequenced was blood. The chain links TRBV28 with TRBJ2-7, with the D gene not confidently named. This receptor has the CDR3 CASSFGTKYEQYF. The DNA sequence is given as TGTGCCAGCAGTTTTGGCACTAAGTACGAGCAGTACTTC.